This T cell receptor (beta chain) was recovered during a study of T cells after yellow fever vaccination. In the study overall: Each low-cell-number fraction was prepared by means of SMART-Seq v4 Ultra Low Input.

MiXCR, applied by TCRdb to the 5' RACE reads, yields one record per CDR3 protein. The sample records about 74,000 distinct CDR3 sequences, around 6.5% being singletons. The V and J ends lost 5 bases and 10 bases respectively, with 12 bases between them. CDR1 and CDR2 from the germline V gene are MDHEN and SYDVKM. This CDR3 spans 13 amino acids. Sequenced here: CD8+ T cells sorted from PBMCs, sampled roughly 5 days after the first yellow fever vaccination. The source of this sequence is a man aged 18 to 29 who received the YFV17D yellow fever vaccine. The rearrangement links TRBV28 to TRBJ1-6; perhaps TRBD1 as D (6 bases). CDR3 region: CASSITGTSPLHF. CDR3 nucleotide sequence: TGTGCCAGCAGTATCACAGGGACCTCACCCCTCCACTTT.